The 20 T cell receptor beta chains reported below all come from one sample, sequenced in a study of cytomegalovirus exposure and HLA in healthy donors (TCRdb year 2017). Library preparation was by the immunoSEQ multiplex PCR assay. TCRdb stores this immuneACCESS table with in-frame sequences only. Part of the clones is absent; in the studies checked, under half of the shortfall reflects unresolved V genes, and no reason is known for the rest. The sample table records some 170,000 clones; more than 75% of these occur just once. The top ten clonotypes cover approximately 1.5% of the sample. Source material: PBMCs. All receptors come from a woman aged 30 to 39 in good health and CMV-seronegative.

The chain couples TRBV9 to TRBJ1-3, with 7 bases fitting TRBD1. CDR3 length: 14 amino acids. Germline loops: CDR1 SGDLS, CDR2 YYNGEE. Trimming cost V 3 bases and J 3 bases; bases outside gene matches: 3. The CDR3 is CASSAGTDGNTIYF. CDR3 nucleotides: TGTGCCAGCAGCGCCGGGACAGATGGAAACACCATATATTTT.

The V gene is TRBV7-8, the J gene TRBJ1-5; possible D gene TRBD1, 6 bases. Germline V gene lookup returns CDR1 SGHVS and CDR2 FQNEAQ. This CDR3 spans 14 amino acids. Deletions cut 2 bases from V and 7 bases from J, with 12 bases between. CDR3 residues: CASSLRAGVQPQHF. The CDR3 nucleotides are TGTGCCAGCAGCTTAAGGGCAGGGGTCCAGCCCCAGCATTTT.

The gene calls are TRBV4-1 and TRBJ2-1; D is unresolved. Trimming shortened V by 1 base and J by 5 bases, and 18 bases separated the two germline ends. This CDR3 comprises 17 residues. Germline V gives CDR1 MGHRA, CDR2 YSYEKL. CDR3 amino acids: CASSQGPPSSRHNEQFF. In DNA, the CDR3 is TGCGCCAGCAGCCAAGGGCCCCCTAGTTCAAGACACAATGAGCAGTTCTTC.

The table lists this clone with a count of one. Written as DNA, the CDR3 is TGCGCCAGCAGCCAAGATCAGGACATGAGCTCCTACGAGCAGTACTTC. Its protein is CASSQDQDMSSYEQYF. V usage is TRBV4-3 and J usage is TRBJ2-7; TRBD1 is a possible D gene (5 bases). The CDR3 is 16 residues long. Trimming left V 0 bases short and J 0 bases short, with 12 bases between. The germline V gene encodes CDR1 LGHNA and CDR2 YSLEER.

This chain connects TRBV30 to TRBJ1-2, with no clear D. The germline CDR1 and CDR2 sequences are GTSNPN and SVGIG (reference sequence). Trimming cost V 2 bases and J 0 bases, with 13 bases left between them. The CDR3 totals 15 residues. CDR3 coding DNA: TGTGCCTGGAGTCCAGCGGGCATCGCTAACTATGGCTACACCTTC. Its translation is CAWSPAGIANYGYTF.

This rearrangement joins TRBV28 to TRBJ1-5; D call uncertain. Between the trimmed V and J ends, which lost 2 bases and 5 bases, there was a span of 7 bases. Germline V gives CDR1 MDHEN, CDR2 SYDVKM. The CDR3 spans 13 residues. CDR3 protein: CASSLGWHQPQHF. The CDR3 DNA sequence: TGTGCCAGCAGTTTAGGTTGGCATCAGCCCCAGCATTTT.

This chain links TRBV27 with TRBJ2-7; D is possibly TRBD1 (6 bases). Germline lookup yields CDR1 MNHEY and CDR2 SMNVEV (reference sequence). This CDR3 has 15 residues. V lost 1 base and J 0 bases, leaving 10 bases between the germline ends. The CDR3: CASSLYPGDSYEQYF. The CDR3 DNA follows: TGTGCCAGCAGTTTATATCCAGGGGACTCCTACGAGCAGTACTTC.

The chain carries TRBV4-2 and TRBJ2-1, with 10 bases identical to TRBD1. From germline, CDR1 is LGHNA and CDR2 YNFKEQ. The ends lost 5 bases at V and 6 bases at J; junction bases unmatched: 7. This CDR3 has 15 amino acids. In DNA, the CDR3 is TGTGCCAGCAGCGCCGGGACAGGGGCCTTCAATGAGCAGTTCTTC. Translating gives CASSAGTGAFNEQFF.

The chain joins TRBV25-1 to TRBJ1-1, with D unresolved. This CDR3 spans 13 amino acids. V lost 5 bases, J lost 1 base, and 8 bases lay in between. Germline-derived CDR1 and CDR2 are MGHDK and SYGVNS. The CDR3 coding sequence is TGTGCCAGCAGTCCGAAGCAGAACACTGAAGCTTTCTTT. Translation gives CASSPKQNTEAFF.

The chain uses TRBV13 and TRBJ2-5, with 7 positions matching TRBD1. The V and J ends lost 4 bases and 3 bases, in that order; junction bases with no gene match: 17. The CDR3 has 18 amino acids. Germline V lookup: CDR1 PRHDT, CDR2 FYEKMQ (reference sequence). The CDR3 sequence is CASSSRQGRLVREETQYF. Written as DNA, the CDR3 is TGTGCCAGCAGCTCTAGACAGGGACGACTTGTGCGGGAAGAGACCCAGTACTTC.

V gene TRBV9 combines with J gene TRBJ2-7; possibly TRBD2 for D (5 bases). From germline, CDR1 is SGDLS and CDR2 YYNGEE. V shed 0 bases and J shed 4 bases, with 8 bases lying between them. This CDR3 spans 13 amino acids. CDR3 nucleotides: TGTGCCAGCAGCGTAGGCCCGGGGTACGAGCAGTACTTC. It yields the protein CASSVGPGYEQYF.

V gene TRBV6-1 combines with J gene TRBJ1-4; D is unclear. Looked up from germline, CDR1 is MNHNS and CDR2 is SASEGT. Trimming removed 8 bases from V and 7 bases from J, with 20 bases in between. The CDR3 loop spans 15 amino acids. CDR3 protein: CASLNLGRRGEKLFF. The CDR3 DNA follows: TGTGCCAGCCTCAATTTAGGGCGCCGGGGTGAAAAACTGTTTTTT.

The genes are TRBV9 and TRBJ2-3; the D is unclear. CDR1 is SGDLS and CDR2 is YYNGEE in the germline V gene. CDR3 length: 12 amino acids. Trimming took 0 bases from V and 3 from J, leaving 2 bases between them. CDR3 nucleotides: TGTGCCAGCAGCGTAGTAACAGATACGCAGTATTTT. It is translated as CASSVVTDTQYF.

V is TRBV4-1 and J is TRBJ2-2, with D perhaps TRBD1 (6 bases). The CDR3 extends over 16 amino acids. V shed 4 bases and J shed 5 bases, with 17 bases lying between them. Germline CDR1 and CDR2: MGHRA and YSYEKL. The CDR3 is CASSLWTDGVTGELFF. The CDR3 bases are TGCGCCAGCAGCCTTTGGACAGATGGGGTAACCGGGGAGCTGTTTTTT.

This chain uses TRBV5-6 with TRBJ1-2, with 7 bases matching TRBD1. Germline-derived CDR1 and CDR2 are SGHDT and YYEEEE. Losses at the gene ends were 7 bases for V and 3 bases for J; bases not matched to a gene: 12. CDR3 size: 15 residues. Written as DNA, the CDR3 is TGTGCCAGCTATGAAAGGGGGCTAGGGGACTATGGCTACACCTTC. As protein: CASYERGLGDYGYTF.

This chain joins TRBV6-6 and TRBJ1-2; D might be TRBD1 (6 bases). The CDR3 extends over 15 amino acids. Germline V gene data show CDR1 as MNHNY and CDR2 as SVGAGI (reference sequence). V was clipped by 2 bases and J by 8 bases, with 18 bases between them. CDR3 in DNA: TGTGCCAGCAGTTACACCGGACAGAGCGTGGGCGGCTACACCTTC. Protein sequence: CASSYTGQSVGGYTF.

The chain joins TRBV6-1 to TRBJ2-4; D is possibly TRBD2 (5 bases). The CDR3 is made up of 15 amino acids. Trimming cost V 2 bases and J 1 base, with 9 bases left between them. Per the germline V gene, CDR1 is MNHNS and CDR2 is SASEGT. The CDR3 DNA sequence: TGTGCCAGCAGTGAACCTGGGGAGGCCAAAAACATTCAGTACTTC. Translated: CASSEPGEAKNIQYF.

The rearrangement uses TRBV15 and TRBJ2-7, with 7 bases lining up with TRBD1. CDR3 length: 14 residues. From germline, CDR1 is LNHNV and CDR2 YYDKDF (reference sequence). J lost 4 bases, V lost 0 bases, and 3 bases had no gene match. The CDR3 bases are TGTGCCACCAGCAGAGAGGGGACAGCTTACGAGCAGTACTTC. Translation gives CATSREGTAYEQYF.

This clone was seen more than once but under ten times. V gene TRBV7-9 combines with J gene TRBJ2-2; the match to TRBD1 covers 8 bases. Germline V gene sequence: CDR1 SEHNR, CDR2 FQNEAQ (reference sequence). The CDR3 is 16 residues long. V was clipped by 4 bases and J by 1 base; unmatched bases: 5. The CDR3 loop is CASSWAGTGNTGELFF. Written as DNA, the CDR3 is TGTGCCAGCAGCTGGGCCGGGACAGGGAACACCGGGGAGCTGTTTTTT.

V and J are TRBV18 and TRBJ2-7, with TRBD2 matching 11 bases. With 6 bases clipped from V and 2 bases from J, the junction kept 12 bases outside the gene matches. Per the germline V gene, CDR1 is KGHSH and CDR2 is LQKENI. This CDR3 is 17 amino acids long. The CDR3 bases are TGTGCCAGCTCGCCCGGTAAAACTAGCGGGGGAACCTACGAGCAGTACTTC. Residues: CASSPGKTSGGTYEQYF.